The rows below give T cell receptor beta chains drawn from one sample of a study of technical replicates of blood from several donors. Assay: immunoSEQ multiplex PCR; the TCRdb copy retains only in-frame clones and omits some. The sample has 80,000 to 100,000 clones; roughly 96% are singletons. Sequencing was carried out using T cells isolated from PBMCs. The receptors were gathered from a human donor in good health. Both conserved end residues are part of each CDR3. Clone sizes are given selectively: once, few, many, or a class where the clone is expanded.

clone_size	v_call	j_call	cdr3_aa
NA	TRBV27	TRBJ2-3	CASNRLAGGSDTQYF
NA	TRBV11-2	TRBJ2-7	CASSAGPTSGRGYEQYF
NA	TRBV7-9	TRBJ2-3	CASSLGLADITDTQYF
NA	TRBV11-2	TRBJ1-1	CASSLVNTPGTEAFF
NA	TRBV28	TRBJ1-1	CASSLSGREAEAFF
NA	TRBV25-1	TRBJ2-3	CASFGGISTDTQYF
NA	TRBV5-4	TRBJ1-2	CASTQGQNGYTF
NA	TRBV27	TRBJ2-1	CASSLRLAGVYNEQFF
NA	TRBV19	TRBJ1-1	CASSIATGNTEAFF
NA	TRBV10-3	TRBJ2-7	CAINTGYEQYF
NA	TRBV19	TRBJ1-1	CASSIHSGDFSTEAFF
NA	TRBV7-2	TRBJ2-1	CASSLTSGSLHEQFF
NA	TRBV6-6	TRBJ1-2	CASSYGHTTNYGYTF
NA	TRBV2	TRBJ1-1	CASRQHMNTEAFF
NA	TRBV19	TRBJ1-5	CASITGQGHNQPQHF
NA	TRBV9	TRBJ2-3	CASSVTSGRAEVQYF
NA	TRBV19	TRBJ2-1	CASSTEITTGDPQFF
NA	TRBV5-8	TRBJ2-1	CASSLELADNEQFF
NA	TRBV4-1	TRBJ2-1	CASSQALAGGYEQFF
NA	TRBV5-8	TRBJ2-5	CASSALGGRGETQYF
NA	TRBV11-3	TRBJ1-1	CASSLGGARTEAFF
NA	TRBV7-9	TRBJ2-3	CASSSTSGRMDTQYF
NA	TRBV7-2	TRBJ1-1	CASSPGRGRNTEAFF
NA	TRBV27	TRBJ2-1	CASSLFSGSSYNEQFF
NA	TRBV19	TRBJ1-2	CASSPGWGTNYGYTF
once	TRBV29-1	TRBJ2-7	CSVEVRQGAYYEQYF
NA	TRBV9	TRBJ2-1	CASSLIPQGTLIF
NA	TRBV7-3	TRBJ2-1	CASSLGLAGGDNEQFF
once	TRBV6-5	TRBJ1-2	CASSYPASNGYTF
once	TRBV5-1	TRBJ2-5	CASSLTPGGIETQYF